Shown below are 8 T cell receptor beta chains from a single sample sequenced in a study of T-cell reconstitution after alpha-beta-depleted transplantation in children. TCRbeta library construction was performed incorporating unique molecular identifiers. TCRdb reprocessed the PCR reads with MiXCR, giving one entry per CDR3 protein. The sample yields 200,000 or so distinct CDR3 sequences, roughly 6.3% seen once. Sequencing used PBMCs, obtained before TCRalphabeta/CD19-depleted stem cell transplant. All receptors derive from a girl under two years old with combined immunodeficiency, due to receive a stem cell transplant.

The sample holds many counts of this clonotype. The V and J genes are TRBV7-6 and TRBJ1-4; 8 nucleotides align to TRBD1. The CDR3 extends over 15 amino acids. In germline, CDR1 is SGHVS, CDR2 FNYEAQ. V dropped 5 bases and J dropped 8; count of bases not matched to a gene: 10. The CDR3 loop reads CASSHVTGVREKLFF. The CDR3 DNA follows: TGTGCCAGCAGCCACGTGACAGGGGTACGGGAAAAACTGTTTTTT.

This clonotype was counted ten times or more. The J gene is TRBJ1-5, the V gene TRBV20-1; D gene ambiguous. Germline loops: CDR1 DFQATT, CDR2 SNEGSKA (reference sequence). CDR3 length equals 15 residues. Deletions cut 4 bases from V and 4 bases from J, with 17 bases between. The CDR3 loop reads CSATLTGLGNQPQHF. DNA for the CDR3: TGCAGTGCTACGCTGACCGGCCTAGGGAATCAGCCCCAGCATTTT.

This clonotype was seen ten or more times. The chain couples TRBV7-2 to TRBJ2-7, with D unclear. The CDR3 has 15 amino acids. Per the germline V gene, CDR1 is SGHTA and CDR2 is FQGNSA. The V end lost 5 bases, the J end lost 4 bases, and 18 bases lay between the germline ends. Here the CDR3 DNA reads TGTGCCAGCAGCGGTTTACACCGGACCCTGTACGAGCAGTACTTC. Translated: CASSGLHRTLYEQYF.

This clonotype was seen at least ten times. V is TRBV20-1 and J is TRBJ2-5; 10 positions agree with TRBD2. CDR1 is DFQATT, CDR2 SNEGSKA, per germline (reference sequence). The V and J ends lost 0 bases and 5 bases, in that order; junction bases with no gene match: 12. This CDR3 is built from 17 residues. The CDR3 DNA follows: TGCAGTGCTAGAGACCCGACTAGCGGGTACGATTTGGAGACCCAGTACTTC. Amino acids: CSARDPTSGYDLETQYF.

This chain uses TRBV7-6 with TRBJ1-4; no clear D. This CDR3 is 16 amino acids long. Germline assignment: CDR1 SGHVS and CDR2 FNYEAQ. V shed 5 bases and J shed 0 bases, with 13 bases lying between them. CDR3 sequence: CASSPSPVPTNEKLFF. For the CDR3, the DNA is TGTGCCAGCAGCCCCAGCCCCGTCCCAACTAATGAAAAACTGTTTTTT.

This clonotype was counted many times. V and J are TRBV11-2 and TRBJ2-7; TRBD2 is a possible D gene (7 bases). The germline V gene has CDR1 SGHAT and CDR2 FQNNGV. The CDR3 extends over 14 amino acids. The V and J ends lost 6 bases and 2 bases respectively, with 14 bases between them. As DNA, the CDR3 is TGTGCCAGCAGTACCGCGGGGGCGCCCTACGAGCAGTACTTC. Its translation is CASSTAGAPYEQYF.

This clonotype was seen repeatedly, ten times or more. The genes are TRBV15 and TRBJ2-5, with D perhaps assigned TRBD1 or TRBD2 (5 bases each). V was pared by 0 bases and J by 13 bases, with 18 bases between. Germline CDR1 reads LNHNV; CDR2 reads YYDKDF (reference sequence). CDR3 length equals 14 residues. For the CDR3, the DNA is TGTGCCACCAGCAGAGATCGGGACCTCCAAATTCGGTACTTC. Encoded protein: CATSRDRDLQIRYF. Variable domain in full (rest from reference TRBV15 and TRBJ2-5): DAMVIQNPRYQVTQFGKPVTLSCSQTLNHNVMYWYQQKSSQAPKLLFHYYDKDFNNEADTPDNFQSRRPNTSFCFLDIRSPGLGDTAMYLCATSRDRDLQIRYFGPGTRLLVL.

About this clonotype: A much larger clone differs by one base, so this may be a read error. The rearrangement joins TRBV7-7 to TRBJ2-1, with a weak D call TRBD2 (5 bases). Germline loops: CDR1 SSHAT, CDR2 FNYEAQ (reference sequence). This CDR3 is 15 amino acids long. The CDR3 region is CASSPLRGTYNEEFF. The CDR3 nucleotides read TGTGCTAGCAGCCCACTCCGGGGAACATACAATGAGGAGTTCTTC.